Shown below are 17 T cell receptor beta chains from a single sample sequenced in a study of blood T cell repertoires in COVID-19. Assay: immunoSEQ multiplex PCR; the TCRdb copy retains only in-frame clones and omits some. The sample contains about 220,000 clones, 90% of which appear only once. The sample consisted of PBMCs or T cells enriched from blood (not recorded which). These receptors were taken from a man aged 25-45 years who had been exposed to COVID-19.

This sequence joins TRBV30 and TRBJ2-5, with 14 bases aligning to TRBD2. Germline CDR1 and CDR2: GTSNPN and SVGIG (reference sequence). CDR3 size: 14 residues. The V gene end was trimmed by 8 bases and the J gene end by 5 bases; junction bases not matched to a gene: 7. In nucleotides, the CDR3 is TGTGCCCAAGGGACTAGCGGGGGTGCGGAGACCCAGTACTTC. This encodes CAQGTSGGAETQYF.

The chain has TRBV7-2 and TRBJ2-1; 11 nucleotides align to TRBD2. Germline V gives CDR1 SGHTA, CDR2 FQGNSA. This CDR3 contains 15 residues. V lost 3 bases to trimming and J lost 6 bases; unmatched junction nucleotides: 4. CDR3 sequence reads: CASSFTSGGPNEQFF. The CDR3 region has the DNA TGTGCCAGCAGCTTCACTAGCGGGGGCCCCAATGAGCAGTTCTTC.

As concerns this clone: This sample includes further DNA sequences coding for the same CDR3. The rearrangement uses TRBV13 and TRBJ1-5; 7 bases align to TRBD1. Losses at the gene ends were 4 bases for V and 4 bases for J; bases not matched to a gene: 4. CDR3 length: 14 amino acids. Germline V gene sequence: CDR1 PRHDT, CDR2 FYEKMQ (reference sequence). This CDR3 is CASSYGQVNQPQHF. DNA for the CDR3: TGTGCCAGCAGCTACGGACAGGTTAATCAGCCCCAGCATTTT. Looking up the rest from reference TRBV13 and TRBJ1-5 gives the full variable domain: AAGVIQSPRHLIKEKRETATLKCYPIPRHDTVYWYQQGPGQDPQFLISFYEKMQSDKGSIPDRFSAQQFSDYHSELNMSSLELGDSALYFCASSYGQVNQPQHFGDGTRLSIL.

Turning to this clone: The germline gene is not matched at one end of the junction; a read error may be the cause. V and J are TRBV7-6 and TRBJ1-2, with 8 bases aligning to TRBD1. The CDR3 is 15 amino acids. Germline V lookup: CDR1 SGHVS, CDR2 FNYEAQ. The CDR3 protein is CASSLAPGQDYDYTF. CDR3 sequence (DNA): TGTGCCAGCAGCTTAGCCCCGGGACAGGACTATGACTACACCTTC.

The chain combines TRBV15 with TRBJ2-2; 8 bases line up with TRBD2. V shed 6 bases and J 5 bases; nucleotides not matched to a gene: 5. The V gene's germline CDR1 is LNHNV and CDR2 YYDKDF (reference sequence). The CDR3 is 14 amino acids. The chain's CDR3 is CATSRGGWTGELFF. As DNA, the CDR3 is TGTGCCACCAGTCGGGGGGGCTGGACCGGGGAGCTGTTTTTT.

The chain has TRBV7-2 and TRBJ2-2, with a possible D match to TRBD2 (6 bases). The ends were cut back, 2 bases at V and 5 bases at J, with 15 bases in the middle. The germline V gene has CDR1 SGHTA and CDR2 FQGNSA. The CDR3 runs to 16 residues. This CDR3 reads CASSLWSGVKTGELFF. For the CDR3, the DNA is TGTGCCAGCAGCTTATGGTCGGGGGTGAAAACCGGGGAGCTGTTTTTT.

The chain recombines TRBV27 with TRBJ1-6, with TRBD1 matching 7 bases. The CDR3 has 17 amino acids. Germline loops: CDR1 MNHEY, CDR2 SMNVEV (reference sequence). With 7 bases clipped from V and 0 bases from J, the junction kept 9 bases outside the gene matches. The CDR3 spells CASKDETGSSYNSPLHF. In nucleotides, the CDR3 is TGTGCCAGCAAGGACGAGACAGGGAGCTCCTATAATTCACCCCTCCACTTT.

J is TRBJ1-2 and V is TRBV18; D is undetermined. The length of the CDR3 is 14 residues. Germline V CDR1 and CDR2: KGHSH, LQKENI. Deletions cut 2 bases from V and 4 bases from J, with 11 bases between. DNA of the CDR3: TGTGCCAGCTCACCAGTAGAACTTGTCTATGGCTACACCTTC. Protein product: CASSPVELVYGYTF.

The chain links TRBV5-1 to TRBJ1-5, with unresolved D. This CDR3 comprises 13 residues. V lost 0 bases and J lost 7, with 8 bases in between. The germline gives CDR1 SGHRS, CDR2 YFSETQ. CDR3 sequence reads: CASSLDLGQPQHF. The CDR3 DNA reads TGCGCCAGCAGCTTGGATCTCGGGCAGCCCCAGCATTTT.

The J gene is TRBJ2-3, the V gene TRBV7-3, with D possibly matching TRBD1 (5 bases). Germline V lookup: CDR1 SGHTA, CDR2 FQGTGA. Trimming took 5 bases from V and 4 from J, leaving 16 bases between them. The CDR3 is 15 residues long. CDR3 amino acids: CASSRNVRGSDTQYF. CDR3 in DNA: TGTGCCAGCAGCCGAAATGTTAGGGGTTCAGATACGCAGTATTTT.

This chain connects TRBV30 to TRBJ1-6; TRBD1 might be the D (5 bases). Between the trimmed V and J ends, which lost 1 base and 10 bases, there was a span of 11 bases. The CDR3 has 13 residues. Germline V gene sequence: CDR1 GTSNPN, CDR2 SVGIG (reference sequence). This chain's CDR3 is CAWSETAGSPLHF. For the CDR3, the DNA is TGTGCCTGGAGTGAAACGGCAGGGTCACCCCTCCACTTT.

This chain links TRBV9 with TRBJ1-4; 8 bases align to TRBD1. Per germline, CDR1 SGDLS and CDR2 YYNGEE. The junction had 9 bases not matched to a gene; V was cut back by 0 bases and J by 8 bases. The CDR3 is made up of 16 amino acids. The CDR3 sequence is CASSVGAGTGREKLFF. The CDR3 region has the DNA TGTGCCAGCAGCGTAGGTGCCGGGACAGGTAGGGAAAAACTGTTTTTT.

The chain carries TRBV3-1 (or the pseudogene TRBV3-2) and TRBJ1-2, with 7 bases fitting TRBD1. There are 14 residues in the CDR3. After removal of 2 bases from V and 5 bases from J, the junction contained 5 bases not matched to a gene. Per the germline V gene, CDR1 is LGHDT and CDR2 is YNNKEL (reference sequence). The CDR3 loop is CASSQSTGFYGYTF. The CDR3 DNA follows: TGTGCCAGCAGCCAATCGACAGGGTTTTATGGCTACACCTTC.

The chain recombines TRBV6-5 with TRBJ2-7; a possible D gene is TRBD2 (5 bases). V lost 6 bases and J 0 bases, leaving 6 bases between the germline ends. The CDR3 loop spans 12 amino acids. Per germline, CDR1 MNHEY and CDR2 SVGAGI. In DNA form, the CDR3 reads TGTGCCAGCAGGACTATCTCCTACGAGCAGTACTTC. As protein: CASRTISYEQYF.

The CDR3 loop is CASRSGGPNQPQHF. The CDR3 region has the DNA TGTGCCAGCAGATCAGGGGGACCTAATCAGCCCCAGCATTTT. This chain uses TRBV6-5 with TRBJ1-5, with 7 bases aligning to TRBD1. With V trimmed by 6 bases and J by 4 bases, 6 bases remained unmatched. CDR1 is MNHEY, CDR2 SVGAGI, per germline. This CDR3 region has 14 residues.

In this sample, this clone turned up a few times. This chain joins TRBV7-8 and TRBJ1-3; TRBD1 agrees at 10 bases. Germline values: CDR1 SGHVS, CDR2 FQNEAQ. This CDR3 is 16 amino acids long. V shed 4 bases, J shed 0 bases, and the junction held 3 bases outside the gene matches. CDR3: CASSSRTGGSGNTIYF. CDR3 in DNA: TGTGCCAGCAGCTCTCGGACAGGGGGCTCTGGAAACACCATATATTTT.

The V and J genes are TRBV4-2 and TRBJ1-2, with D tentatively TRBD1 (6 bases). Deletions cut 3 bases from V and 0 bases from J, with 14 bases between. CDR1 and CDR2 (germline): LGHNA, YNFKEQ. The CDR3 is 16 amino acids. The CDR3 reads CASSQRTAKANYGYTF. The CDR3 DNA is TGTGCCAGCAGCCAGAGGACAGCCAAAGCTAACTATGGCTACACCTTC.